This is a list of T cell receptor beta chains from one sample in a study of shared clonotypes between healthy human individuals. Repertoires were generated with immunoSEQ multiplex PCR, while TCRdb's copy carries only in-frame clones and drops some. Here the sample spans about 1 million clones, approximately 72% being singletons. Sequenced sample: memory CD4+ T cells sorted from blood. The receptors originated from a man between 18 and 29 years old in good health. Both conserved end residues are part of each CDR3. A D gene is named only where the DNA matches it firmly. Clone sizes are given selectively: once, few, many, or a class where the clone is expanded.

TRBJ1-1	-	few	TRBV5-1	14	CASSFAGMGTEAFF	TGCGCCAGCAGCTTCGCAGGGATGGGGACTGAAGCTTTCTTT
TRBJ2-5	TRBD2	-	TRBV5-5	15	CASSSAWEGSETQYF	TGTGCCAGCAGCTCTGCCTGGGAGGGCAGCGAGACCCAGTACTTC
TRBJ2-1	-	-	TRBV7-9	13	CASSPRLNNEQFF	TGTGCCAGCAGCCCACGATTGAACAATGAGCAGTTCTTC
TRBJ2-7	TRBD2	few	TRBV5-4	15	CASSLNSGSLYEQYF	TGTGCCAGCAGCCTCAATAGCGGGAGCCTATACGAGCAGTACTTC
TRBJ2-7	TRBD2	-	TRBV5-4	15	CASSQKLAGAGEQYF	TGTGCCAGCAGTCAGAAACTAGCGGGAGCGGGGGAGCAGTACTTC
TRBJ2-6	-	-	TRBV5-4	16	CASRDTGFSGANVLTF	TGTGCCAGCAGGGATACAGGGTTCTCTGGGGCCAACGTCCTGACTTTC
TRBJ2-1	-	-	TRBV4-1	12	CASSQVPGQQFF	TGCGCCAGCAGCCAGGTACCGGGACAGCAGTTCTTC
TRBJ2-7	-	-	TRBV6-6	15	CASSYLAATIYEQYF	TGTGCCAGCAGTTACTTGGCAGCAACTATCTACGAGCAGTACTTC
TRBJ2-3	TRBD2	-	TRBV19	17	CASRLGWRGGSEDTQYF	TGTGCCAGTAGACTGGGGTGGCGGGGGGGCTCAGAAGATACGCAGTATTTT
TRBJ1-2	-	few	TRBV30	13	CACNSKSNYGYTF	TGTGCCTGCAACAGCAAATCTAACTATGGCTACACCTTC
TRBJ1-1	-	once	TRBV28	16	CASSSSSAGPYTVPFF	TGTGCCAGCAGTTCGAGTTCCGCCGGTCCCTACACTGTGCCTTTCTTT
TRBJ2-1	-	-	TRBV6-5	13	CASSYLGGNEQFF	TGTGCCAGCAGTTACCTCGGTGGTAATGAGCAGTTCTTC
TRBJ2-1	-	-	TRBV4-1	16	CASSQVGRRPYNEQFF	TGCGCCAGCAGCCAAGTAGGTCGCCGACCTTACAATGAGCAGTTCTTC
TRBJ2-7	-	once	TRBV5-1	11	CASSEGPGRYF	TGCGCCAGCAGCGAAGGACCGGGAAGGTACTTC
TRBJ1-3	-	-	TRBV15	13	CATSREYGNTIYF	TGTGCCACCAGCAGGGAATATGGAAACACCATATATTTT
TRBJ2-5	TRBD1	-	TRBV18	15	CASSYYGQGSETQYF	TGTGCCAGCTCATACTATGGACAGGGTTCGGAGACCCAGTACTTC
TRBJ2-3	TRBD2	-	TRBV27	17	CASSLSRTSGSPDTQYF	TGTGCCAGCAGTTTATCCAGGACTAGCGGGAGCCCAGATACGCAGTATTTT
TRBJ2-7	TRBD2	-	TRBV7-2	15	CASSRGTSGTYEQYF	TGTGCCAGCAGCCGTGGGACTAGCGGGACCTACGAGCAGTACTTC
TRBJ2-7	-	once	TRBV7-2	15	CASSLAGARDYEQYF	TGTGCCAGCAGCTTAGCGGGAGCGAGGGACTACGAGCAGTACTTC
TRBJ2-1	TRBD2	-	TRBV7-2	15	CASSLVSGRQHEQFF	TGTGCCAGCAGCTTAGTGAGCGGGAGGCAGCATGAGCAGTTCTTC
TRBJ2-7	TRBD1	-	TRBV7-7	13	CASSLSTGAEQYF	TGTGCTAGCAGCTTAAGCACAGGGGCCGAGCAGTACTTC
TRBJ1-5	-	-	TRBV4-3	14	CASSPDISRQPQHF	TGCGCCAGCAGCCCGGACATCTCTCGTCAGCCCCAGCATTTT
TRBJ2-7	-	-	TRBV7-2	12	CASSSPPAEQYF	TGTGCCAGCAGCTCCCCTCCAGCAGAGCAGTACTTC
TRBJ2-5	-	-	TRBV7-2	11	CASSSGETQYF	TGTGCCAGCAGTTCCGGGGAGACCCAGTACTTC
TRBJ2-7	-	-	TRBV11-2	11	CASSFKAGGTF	TGTGCCAGCAGCTTCAAGGCTGGGGGGACCTTC
TRBJ1-1	TRBD1	-	TRBV5-1	17	CASSLTGTGFPNTEAFF	TGCGCCAGCAGCTTGACCGGGACAGGGTTCCCGAACACTGAAGCTTTCTTT
TRBJ2-7	TRBD2	-	TRBV18	17	CASSPYGLAGVGYEQYF	TGTGCCAGCTCACCTTATGGACTAGCGGGAGTAGGGTACGAGCAGTACTTC
TRBJ2-3	TRBD2	-	TRBV4-1	16	CASSQGLAGHTDTQYF	TGCGCCAGCAGCCAAGGGCTAGCGGGCCACACAGATACGCAGTATTTT
TRBJ2-7	TRBD1	-	TRBV5-6	16	CASSLTGGPTSYEQYF	TGTGCCAGCAGCCTGACAGGGGGCCCCACCTCCTACGAGCAGTACTTC
TRBJ2-1	TRBD2	-	TRBV19	14	CASSRLAGTNEQFF	TGTGCCAGTAGTAGGCTAGCGGGGACCAATGAGCAGTTCTTC
TRBJ2-3	TRBD2	-	TRBV7-2	16	CASSLRSGSWTDTQYF	TGTGCCAGCAGCTTAAGGAGCGGGAGTTGGACAGATACGCAGTATTTT
TRBJ1-2	-	-	TRBV30	13	CAWSVSWAVGYTF	TGTGCCTGGAGCGTTAGTTGGGCAGTTGGCTACACCTTC
TRBJ2-4	TRBD2	-	TRBV9	13	CASSVTTSGAQYF	TGTGCCAGCAGCGTCACTACTAGCGGAGCGCAGTACTTC
TRBJ1-6	-	-	TRBV11-2	15	CASSSLRGENSPLHF	TGTGCCAGCAGCTCCCTCCGGGGCGAAAATTCACCCCTCCACTTT